These 3 T cell receptor beta chains originate from one sample sequenced in a study of blood T cells in healthy people across ages. The use of a sample-barcoded 5' primer and a J-beta primer mix characterized a second PCR of roughly 6 to 11 cycles. Via MiXCR, TCRdb re-called the 5' RACE reads, giving one row per CDR3 protein. The data hold hundreds of thousands of distinct CDR3 sequences, with approximately 50% observed a single time. Sequencing was performed on blood. These receptors came from a woman between 55 and 75 years old in good health.

This clonotype was seen at least ten times. A read error may be the cause here, since a much bigger clone is one base away. J is TRBJ2-1 and V is TRBV7-9; 9 nucleotides line up with TRBD2. Germline loops: CDR1 SEHNR, CDR2 FQNEAQ (reference sequence). The J segment lost 7 bases and the V segment lost 1 base, leaving 5 bases of the junction unmatched. This CDR3 is built from 15 residues. The CDR3 region is CASSLVGLATNEQFF. In nucleotides, the CDR3 is TGTGCCAGCAGCTTAGTGGGACTAGCTACTAATGAGCAGTTCTTC.

Worth noting for this clonotype: Being one base from a much bigger clone, this may be a read error. V gene TRBV5-4 combines with J gene TRBJ1-1; tentative D call: TRBD1 (5 bases). Trimming stripped 6 bases from V and 1 base from J, with 10 bases between. Germline assignment: CDR1 SGHNT and CDR2 YYREEE (reference sequence). CDR3 length: 13 residues. Here the CDR3 reads CASTLQENTEAFF. The CDR3 DNA reads TGTGCCAGCACCTTACAGGAGAACACTGAAGCTTTCTTT. The variable domain in full, completed from reference TRBV5-4 and TRBJ1-1, reads ETGVTQSPTHLIKTRGQQVTLRCSSQSGHNTVSWYQQALGQGPQFIFQYYREEENGRGNFPPRFSGLQFPNYSSELNVNALELDDSALYLCASTLQENTEAFFGQGTRLTVV.

J is TRBJ1-6 and V is TRBV18; D not certain. The V end lost 4 bases, the J end lost 5 bases, and 9 bases lay between the germline ends. The CDR3 is 14 residues long. Germline lookup yields CDR1 KGHSH and CDR2 LQKENI. CDR3 nucleotide sequence: TGTGCCAGCTCACTGGCGGTGGATAATTCACCCCTCCACTTT. The encoded protein is CASSLAVDNSPLHF.